The clone carrying this T cell receptor beta chain has at least ten counts. Its specificity is not known. The V gene's germline CDR1 is MRHNA and CDR2 SNTAGT. The V and J ends lost 0 bases and 0 bases respectively, with 7 bases between them. The CDR3 has 15 residues. Following RNA extraction, reverse transcription yielded cDNA that acted as the sequencing template. Method: immunoSEQ multiplex PCR; TCRdb's copy keeps in-frame clones and lacks some. Of 40,000 to 50,000 clones listed, around three fifths are singletons. The sample originates from a study of CD8+ T cells in alopecia areata. Broader study findings: Clarity of TCR sharing across patients fell short of that in mice, possibly HLA-related.

Treatment reported: oral pan-JAK inhibitor, 5-10 mg twice daily. The source is a human donor with alopecia areata. The input for sequencing was CD8+ T cells sorted from blood, taken at week 4, from a patient treated with tofacitinib. This chain uses TRBV6-4 with TRBJ2-3; D tentatively reads TRBD1 or TRBD2 (6 bases each). The CDR3 region is CASSDSGGSTDTQYF. CDR3 sequence (DNA): TGTGCCAGCAGTGACTCAGGGGGGAGCACAGATACGCAGTATTTT.